This is a list of T cell receptor beta chains from one sample in a study of shared clonotypes between healthy human individuals. Libraries were prepared by immunoSEQ multiplex PCR; TCRdb keeps only in-frame clonotypes and omits some of them. The sample gives about half a million clones, 79% of which show up once; approximately 12% is in the top ten. The specimen was PBMCs. These TCRs come from a woman between 40 and 50 years old in good health. Some clones in this sample may be carry-over from other donors' samples. CDR3s include the opening cysteine and the closing phenylalanine or tryptophan. Each record gives: D gene, clone size, V gene, J gene, CDR3 protein, CDR3 DNA. D genes are given only for firm matches. Clone sizes are given selectively: once, few, many, or a class where the clone is expanded.

d_call: TRBD1
clone_size: NA
v_call: TRBV2
j_call: TRBJ2-7
cdr3_aa: CASRETGAGSYEQYF
cdr3_nt: TGTGCCAGCAGAGAGACAGGGGCTGGCTCCTACGAGCAGTACTTC

d_call: TRBD1
clone_size: NA
v_call: TRBV5-1
j_call: TRBJ1-1
cdr3_aa: CASSSGTGGVDTEAFF
cdr3_nt: TGCGCCAGCTCCTCCGGGACAGGTGGCGTGGACACTGAAGCTTTCTTT

d_call: NA
clone_size: NA
v_call: TRBV5-1
j_call: TRBJ2-3
cdr3_aa: CASSRTRDTQYF
cdr3_nt: TGCGCCAGCAGCCGAACGCGGGATACGCAGTATTTT

d_call: TRBD1
clone_size: few
v_call: TRBV5-1
j_call: TRBJ1-2
cdr3_aa: CASSLDGQGARGYTF
cdr3_nt: TGCGCCAGCAGCTTGGACGGACAGGGGGCGCGGGGCTACACCTTC

d_call: NA
clone_size: NA
v_call: TRBV7-2
j_call: TRBJ2-1
cdr3_aa: CASSLLALYNEQFF
cdr3_nt: TGTGCCAGCAGCTTATTGGCCCTTTACAATGAGCAGTTCTTC

d_call: NA
clone_size: NA
v_call: TRBV7-9
j_call: TRBJ2-7
cdr3_aa: CASSRRNSSYEQYF
cdr3_nt: TGTGCCAGCAGCCGAAGGAACTCCTCCTACGAGCAGTACTTC

d_call: NA
clone_size: NA
v_call: TRBV9
j_call: TRBJ2-7
cdr3_aa: CASSVGGNYEQYF
cdr3_nt: TGTGCCAGCAGCGTAGGAGGAAACTACGAGCAGTACTTC

d_call: NA
clone_size: NA
v_call: TRBV2
j_call: TRBJ1-2
cdr3_aa: CASSNRVSNYGYTF
cdr3_nt: TGTGCCAGCAGTAACAGGGTATCTAACTATGGCTACACCTTC

d_call: NA
clone_size: NA
v_call: TRBV5-6
j_call: TRBJ2-7
cdr3_aa: CASSFRPRGEQYF
cdr3_nt: TGTGCCAGCAGCTTTAGGCCAAGGGGAGAGCAGTACTTC

d_call: TRBD1
clone_size: NA
v_call: TRBV23-1
j_call: TRBJ1-3
cdr3_aa: CASSQLTGGNGNTIYF
cdr3_nt: TGCGCCAGCAGTCAGCTCACAGGGGGAAACGGAAACACCATATATTTT

d_call: NA
clone_size: many
v_call: TRBV7-2
j_call: TRBJ2-1
cdr3_aa: CASSLEMRSYNEQFF
cdr3_nt: TGTGCCAGCAGCTTAGAGATGAGGAGCTACAATGAGCAGTTCTTC

d_call: TRBD1
clone_size: NA
v_call: TRBV28
j_call: TRBJ1-1
cdr3_aa: CASRTGMNTEAFF
cdr3_nt: TGTGCCAGCAGGACAGGGATGAACACTGAAGCTTTCTTT

d_call: NA
clone_size: NA
v_call: TRBV19
j_call: TRBJ1-5
cdr3_aa: CASSIVGDYSNQPQHF
cdr3_nt: TGTGCCAGTAGTATAGTTGGCGATTATAGCAATCAGCCCCAGCATTTT

d_call: TRBD2
clone_size: few
v_call: TRBV4-2
j_call: TRBJ2-7
cdr3_aa: CASSPSGRPTYEQYF
cdr3_nt: TGTGCCAGCAGCCCTAGCGGGAGACCGACCTACGAGCAGTACTTC

d_call: NA
clone_size: NA
v_call: TRBV4-2
j_call: TRBJ1-6
cdr3_aa: CASSQGRSRYNSPLHF
cdr3_nt: TGTGCCAGCAGTCAGGGACGGTCCCGTTATAATTCACCCCTCCACTTT

d_call: TRBD1
clone_size: few
v_call: TRBV11-1
j_call: TRBJ2-7
cdr3_aa: CASSLAAGGQGEQYF
cdr3_nt: TGTGCCAGCAGCTTAGCGGCAGGGGGCCAAGGCGAGCAGTACTTC

d_call: NA
clone_size: few
v_call: TRBV20-1
j_call: TRBJ2-1
cdr3_aa: CSAKNYNEQFF
cdr3_nt: TGCAGTGCCAAGAATTACAATGAGCAGTTCTTC

d_call: NA
clone_size: once
v_call: TRBV7-3
j_call: TRBJ2-2
cdr3_aa: CASSPERTTGELFF
cdr3_nt: TGTGCCAGCAGCCCTGAAAGAACCACCGGGGAGCTGTTTTTT

d_call: NA
clone_size: NA
v_call: TRBV5-1
j_call: TRBJ2-7
cdr3_aa: CASSPKGLENTYF
cdr3_nt: TGCGCCAGCAGCCCCAAGGGCCTGGAGAATACGTACTTC

d_call: TRBD1
clone_size: NA
v_call: TRBV7-6
j_call: TRBJ1-2
cdr3_aa: CASSPSTHPTGGESGYTF
cdr3_nt: TGTGCCAGCAGCCCCTCTACTCATCCGACAGGGGGAGAGAGTGGCTACACCTTC

d_call: NA
clone_size: NA
v_call: TRBV23-1
j_call: TRBJ2-1
cdr3_aa: CARGKGGRSSYNEQFF
cdr3_nt: TGCGCGAGAGGGAAGGGGGGTAGGAGTTCCTACAATGAGCAGTTCTTC

d_call: TRBD2
clone_size: NA
v_call: TRBV9
j_call: TRBJ2-3
cdr3_aa: CASSVGVTSGTDTQYF
cdr3_nt: TGTGCCAGCAGCGTAGGGGTGACTAGCGGCACAGATACGCAGTATTTT

d_call: TRBD1
clone_size: NA
v_call: TRBV7-9
j_call: TRBJ2-1
cdr3_aa: CASTGGRGEQFF
cdr3_nt: TGTGCCAGTACAGGGGGCCGGGGTGAGCAGTTCTTC

d_call: NA
clone_size: NA
v_call: TRBV7-3
j_call: TRBJ2-7
cdr3_aa: CASSVTVGGEQYF
cdr3_nt: TGTGCCAGCAGCGTAACTGTAGGAGGCGAGCAGTACTTC

d_call: NA
clone_size: NA
v_call: TRBV15
j_call: TRBJ1-5
cdr3_aa: CATSRRSSNQPQHF
cdr3_nt: TGTGCCACCAGCAGGAGAAGTAGCAATCAGCCCCAGCATTTT

d_call: NA
clone_size: NA
v_call: TRBV18
j_call: TRBJ2-7
cdr3_aa: CASSTRFSRDYEQYF
cdr3_nt: TGTGCCAGCTCAACCCGATTTAGCAGGGACTACGAGCAGTACTTC

d_call: NA
clone_size: few
v_call: TRBV2
j_call: TRBJ1-2
cdr3_aa: CASTRNYGYTF
cdr3_nt: TGTGCCAGCACCCGGAACTATGGCTACACCTTC

d_call: NA
clone_size: NA
v_call: TRBV6-5
j_call: TRBJ2-7
cdr3_aa: CASSPSEAYEQYF
cdr3_nt: TGTGCCAGCAGTCCTAGCGAGGCCTACGAGCAGTACTTC

d_call: TRBD1
clone_size: NA
v_call: TRBV7-2
j_call: TRBJ2-7
cdr3_aa: CASSARTGRGEQYF
cdr3_nt: TGTGCCAGCAGCGCCCGGACAGGGCGAGGCGAGCAGTACTTC

d_call: TRBD2
clone_size: NA
v_call: TRBV7-2
j_call: TRBJ2-1
cdr3_aa: CASSHGLAGTNEQFF
cdr3_nt: TGTGCCAGCAGCCACGGACTAGCGGGAACAAATGAGCAGTTCTTC

d_call: NA
clone_size: NA
v_call: TRBV9
j_call: TRBJ2-3
cdr3_aa: CASTPLLDTQYF
cdr3_nt: TGTGCCAGCACCCCCCTTTTAGATACGCAGTATTTT

d_call: NA
clone_size: NA
v_call: TRBV29-1
j_call: TRBJ1-2
cdr3_aa: CSVGGGNYGYTF
cdr3_nt: TGCAGCGTCGGGGGGGGGAACTATGGCTACACCTTC

d_call: NA
clone_size: NA
v_call: TRBV9
j_call: TRBJ2-3
cdr3_aa: CASSVDGPTDTQYF
cdr3_nt: TGTGCCAGCAGCGTAGATGGGCCCACAGATACGCAGTATTTT

d_call: TRBD1
clone_size: NA
v_call: TRBV10-3
j_call: TRBJ2-6
cdr3_aa: CAISQDREDNVLTF
cdr3_nt: TGTGCCATCAGTCAGGACAGGGAGGACAACGTCCTGACTTTC

d_call: TRBD2
clone_size: few
v_call: TRBV19
j_call: TRBJ2-1
cdr3_aa: CASSRLANYNEQFF
cdr3_nt: TGTGCCAGTAGCAGACTAGCGAACTACAATGAGCAGTTCTTC

d_call: NA
clone_size: once
v_call: TRBV18
j_call: TRBJ2-1
cdr3_aa: CASSPASGVYNEQFF
cdr3_nt: TGTGCCAGCTCACCGGCCAGCGGAGTTTACAATGAGCAGTTCTTC

d_call: NA
clone_size: few
v_call: TRBV10-3
j_call: TRBJ2-2
cdr3_aa: CAISDMEASVTGELFF
cdr3_nt: TGTGCCATCAGTGATATGGAGGCTAGCGTCACCGGGGAGCTGTTTTTT

d_call: TRBD2
clone_size: NA
v_call: TRBV27
j_call: TRBJ2-5
cdr3_aa: CASSLSSGTFETQYF
cdr3_nt: TGTGCCAGCAGTTTGAGTAGCGGGACCTTCGAGACCCAGTACTTC

d_call: NA
clone_size: NA
v_call: TRBV11-3
j_call: TRBJ2-7
cdr3_aa: CASSLEIQWQYF
cdr3_nt: TGTGCCAGCAGCTTAGAGATCCAGTGGCAGTACTTC

d_call: TRBD2
clone_size: NA
v_call: TRBV9
j_call: TRBJ2-5
cdr3_aa: CASSVTSAQETQYF
cdr3_nt: TGTGCCAGCAGCGTAACTAGCGCACAAGAGACCCAGTACTTC

d_call: NA
clone_size: NA
v_call: TRBV28
j_call: TRBJ2-1
cdr3_aa: CASSLSVNEQFF
cdr3_nt: TGTGCCAGCAGTTTGTCGGTCAATGAGCAGTTCTTC

d_call: NA
clone_size: NA
v_call: TRBV19
j_call: TRBJ1-2
cdr3_aa: CASSIGGSYGYTF
cdr3_nt: TGTGCCAGTAGTATCGGGGGAAGCTATGGCTACACCTTC

d_call: NA
clone_size: once
v_call: TRBV18
j_call: TRBJ2-7
cdr3_aa: CASSPLYVDEQYF
cdr3_nt: TGTGCCAGCTCACCGCTTTACGTCGACGAGCAGTACTTC

d_call: TRBD2
clone_size: NA
v_call: TRBV10-2
j_call: TRBJ2-1
cdr3_aa: CASEGLAGTNEQFF
cdr3_nt: TGCGCCAGCGAGGGACTAGCGGGAACCAATGAGCAGTTCTTC

d_call: NA
clone_size: NA
v_call: TRBV7-2
j_call: TRBJ2-7
cdr3_aa: CASSPPGGGWDGEQYF
cdr3_nt: TGTGCCAGCAGTCCCCCCGGGGGTGGATGGGATGGGGAGCAGTACTTC

d_call: TRBD1
clone_size: NA
v_call: TRBV7-8
j_call: TRBJ1-4
cdr3_aa: CASSRDRGREKLFF
cdr3_nt: TGTGCCAGCAGCCGCGACAGGGGGCGGGAAAAACTGTTTTTT

d_call: TRBD2
clone_size: NA
v_call: TRBV14
j_call: TRBJ2-1
cdr3_aa: CASAGLAVVSSYNEQFF
cdr3_nt: TGTGCCAGTGCGGGACTAGCAGTCGTAAGCTCCTACAATGAGCAGTTCTTC

d_call: NA
clone_size: NA
v_call: TRBV30
j_call: TRBJ1-1
cdr3_aa: CAWSRLFLNTEAFF
cdr3_nt: TGTGCCTGGAGTCGCCTATTCCTGAACACTGAAGCTTTCTTT

d_call: TRBD1
clone_size: NA
v_call: TRBV6-1
j_call: TRBJ2-7
cdr3_aa: CASIFGQALPGEQYF
cdr3_nt: TGTGCCAGCATCTTCGGACAGGCGCTCCCGGGGGAGCAGTACTTC

d_call: NA
clone_size: many
v_call: TRBV7-9
j_call: TRBJ2-3
cdr3_aa: CASSLLAATDTQYF
cdr3_nt: TGTGCCAGCAGCTTATTGGCAGCAACAGATACGCAGTATTTT

d_call: NA
clone_size: few
v_call: TRBV4-1
j_call: TRBJ2-7
cdr3_aa: CASSRGVEGLREQYF
cdr3_nt: TGCGCCAGCAGCCGAGGGGTTGAGGGTCTGAGGGAGCAGTACTTC

d_call: TRBD1
clone_size: NA
v_call: TRBV7-6
j_call: TRBJ2-5
cdr3_aa: CASSKTGAPQETQYF
cdr3_nt: TGTGCCAGCAGCAAGACAGGGGCCCCCCAAGAGACCCAGTACTTC

d_call: NA
clone_size: NA
v_call: TRBV7-2
j_call: TRBJ2-5
cdr3_aa: CASSLEGGETQYF
cdr3_nt: TGTGCCAGCAGCTTAGAGGGGGGAGAGACCCAGTACTTC

d_call: NA
clone_size: NA
v_call: TRBV28
j_call: TRBJ2-7
cdr3_aa: CASSTRWEQYF
cdr3_nt: TGTGCCAGCAGTACACGCTGGGAGCAGTACTTC

d_call: NA
clone_size: NA
v_call: TRBV5-1
j_call: TRBJ1-4
cdr3_aa: CASSLQDHTNEKLFF
cdr3_nt: TGCGCCAGCAGCTTGCAGGACCACACTAATGAAAAACTGTTTTTT

d_call: NA
clone_size: NA
v_call: TRBV29-1
j_call: TRBJ2-5
cdr3_aa: CSGMNFQETQYF
cdr3_nt: TGCAGTGGTATGAATTTTCAAGAGACCCAGTACTTC

d_call: TRBD2
clone_size: NA
v_call: TRBV6-1
j_call: TRBJ2-5
cdr3_aa: CASTPGTSVETQYF
cdr3_nt: TGTGCCAGCACCCCCGGGACTAGCGTGGAGACCCAGTACTTC

d_call: TRBD2
clone_size: NA
v_call: TRBV30
j_call: TRBJ2-3
cdr3_aa: CAWSVRAGGPTDTQYF
cdr3_nt: TGTGCCTGGAGTGTACGGGCGGGAGGCCCCACAGATACGCAGTATTTT

d_call: NA
clone_size: NA
v_call: TRBV10-2
j_call: TRBJ1-2
cdr3_aa: CARPRWGPYGYTF
cdr3_nt: TGCGCCAGACCCCGGTGGGGGCCCTATGGCTACACCTTC

d_call: TRBD2
clone_size: few
v_call: TRBV11-2
j_call: TRBJ2-7
cdr3_aa: CASSPSGSYEQYF
cdr3_nt: TGTGCCAGCAGCCCTAGCGGGAGTTACGAGCAGTACTTC